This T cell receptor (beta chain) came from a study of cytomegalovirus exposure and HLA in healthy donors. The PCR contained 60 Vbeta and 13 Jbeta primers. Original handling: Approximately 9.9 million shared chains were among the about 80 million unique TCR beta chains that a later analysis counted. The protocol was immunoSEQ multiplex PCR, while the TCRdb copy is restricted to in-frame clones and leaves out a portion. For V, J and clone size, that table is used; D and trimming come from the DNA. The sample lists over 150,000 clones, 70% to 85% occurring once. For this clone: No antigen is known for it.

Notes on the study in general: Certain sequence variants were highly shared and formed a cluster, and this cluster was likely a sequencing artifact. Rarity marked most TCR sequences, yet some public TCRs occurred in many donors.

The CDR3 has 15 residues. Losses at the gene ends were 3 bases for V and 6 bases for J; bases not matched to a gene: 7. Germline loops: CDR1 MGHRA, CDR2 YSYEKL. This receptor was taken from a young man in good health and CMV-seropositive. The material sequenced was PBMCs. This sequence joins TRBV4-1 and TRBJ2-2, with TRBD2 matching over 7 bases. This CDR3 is CASSHPRGDPGELFF. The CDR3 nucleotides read TGCGCCAGCAGCCATCCTCGGGGGGATCCCGGGGAGCTGTTTTTT.